This T cell receptor (beta chain) was retrieved from a study of cytomegalovirus exposure and HLA in healthy donors. PCR was performed using 60 Vbeta and 13 Jbeta primers. Generated by immunoSEQ multiplex PCR, the TCRdb table keeps only in-frame clones and is missing some. The sample yields some 130,000 clones, 77% seen once. Details on this clone: Its antigen is currently unknown.

The CDR3 totals 17 residues. Between the trimmed V and J ends, which lost 4 bases and 8 bases, there was a span of 26 bases. Germline lookup yields CDR1 SGHTS and CDR2 YDEGEE. Study outcomes and limitations: It was taken for granted in presence/absence analyses that sequencing depth across donors was roughly uniform. Whilst most TCR sequences proved rare, a subset of public TCRs occurred across many donors. Immune exposure was documented only through CMV serostatus.

The V gene is TRBV5-8, the J gene TRBJ2-3; a weak D match, TRBD1 (5 bases). The sequencing sample was made of PBMCs. The receptor was derived from a man aged 30-40 years in good health and CMV-seronegative. The CDR3 DNA follows: TGTGCCAGCAGCCCCATCTTATCGACAGATTGGATTGTTACGCAGTATTTT. Translating gives CASSPILSTDWIVTQYF.